Described below is a single TCR beta chain sequence and its context. The antigen this receptor binds is unknown. No quality values exist for individual bases; no much larger clone is one base distant. The library came from PCR. DNA from cultured CD4+ T cells underwent TCR sequencing with the Oncomine TCR Beta short-read assay at the Johns Hopkins FTIC core. The QIAamp micro DNA kit was used to extract genomic DNA from the cultured CD4+ T cells. The Oncomine TCR Beta libraries from cultured CD4+ T cells were pooled using unique dual indexes and then sequenced on an Illumina iSeq 100. Regarding the original processing steps: Non-productive sequences were removed, and CDR3s that did not start with C, did not end with F or W, or were shorter than 7 amino acids were discarded. Antigen-specific clonotypes were identified with the MANAFEST web application by comparing peptide-stimulated wells with reference and other culture wells. To be called positive, a clone needed an FDR below 0.05, an odds ratio above 5, and a productive frequency above 0.1% in at least two of three replicate wells. Clonotypes that were significantly expanded in both SARS-CoV-2 spike wells and at least one common cold coronavirus spike condition were defined as cross-reactive. Levenshtein distances (stringdist) and unrooted phylogenetic trees (ape) in R version 3.6.1 were used to assess CDR3 homology. TCRdb's own reprocessing of the public reads used fastp at Q25 and MiXCR and kept productive beta chains. All rows with the same CDR3 protein become a single entry with the most common DNA and genes. The V and J calls and clone size are TCRdb's, not the authors'. This sample comprises roughly 5,300 distinct CDR3 sequences, 62% of them detected only once. 45% to 55% of the sample is held by the ten biggest clonotypes.

This sample stems from a study of vaccination and CD4 T cells after COVID-19 (dated by TCRdb to between 2020 and 2023). As for the study more broadly: In the convalescent cohort there were six males and four females, among whom were two Hispanic individuals, seven Caucasians, two Asians and one multiracial person. Two doses of either the Pfizer-BioNTech BNT162b2 vaccine (n=8) or the Moderna mRNA-1273 vaccine (n=2) were administered to participants. Post-COVID blood samples were collected from convalescent patients a median of roughly 100 days after diagnosis, with a range of roughly 30 to 161 days. Post-vaccine blood samples were collected a median of approximately 68 days after the second vaccine dose, ranging from about 12 to 241 days. For stimulating the cultures, overlapping spike peptide pools were used, derived from SARS-CoV-2 as well as from the common cold coronaviruses HCoV-NL63, HCoV-OC43 and HCoV-229E. In control cultures, a CEFX viral epitope pool was used as positive control, an HIV-1 Nef peptide pool was used as negative control, or no peptide was added. In 10 COVID-19 convalescent patients and a handful of infection-naive healthy vaccine recipients, the spike-specific CD4+ TCR repertoire before mRNA vaccination was compared with the repertoire after mRNA vaccination. In an earlier paper using these donors, memory CD4+ T cell crossreactivity between SARS-CoV-2 and common cold coronavirus spike proteins was assessed at the TCR clonotype level.

Interpreted using the paper, the treatment or condition label stands for: roughly 10-day PBMC culture with coronavirus spike peptide pools or control peptides (ViraFEST assay). CD4+ T cells from unexposed donors were collected before the COVID-19 pandemic (2011-2018). The ViraFEST assay was used in the study, in which antigen-specific T cells were expanded with peptide pools and expanded clonotypes were subsequently identified by TCR sequencing. PBMCs were cultured at roughly 1.9 million per well in IMDM supplemented with roughly 5% human AB serum and approximately 10 IU/ml IL-2, with about 10 ug/ml peptide pools added. On days 3 and 7, half of the culture medium was replaced with fresh IL-2-containing medium. After 10 to 11 days of culture, CD4+ T cells were isolated by negative selection using the EasySep CD4+ T cell isolation kit. As far as cell numbers permitted, CD4+ T cells from unexposed donors were tested for reactivity against SARS-CoV-2 S and N as well as four spike pools from common cold coronaviruses. Ficoll-Paque Plus gradient centrifugation was used to isolate PBMCs from whole blood, and the isolated PBMCs were then either used fresh or cryopreserved at -140C. In general, triplicate wells were set up for every culture condition. Leukapheresis product for the unexposed donors was purchased commercially.

From its cysteine to its phenylalanine, the CDR3 spans 19 amino acids. Of the read, only the CDR3 DNA is kept; its 57 bases are in frame from base 1. The V end gives up 3 bases and the J end 6 bases, leaving 19 bases in the junction not matched to a gene. The germline V gene encodes CDR1 LNHDA and CDR2 SQIVND (reference sequence). Overall study outcomes, separate from this receptor: Relatively few convalescent patients were included in the study, and early timepoints after natural infection were not analyzed. Among the post-vaccine SARS-CoV-2-reactive clones in convalescent patients, a median about 86% showed up only after vaccination, which suggests vaccine-specific priming. Of the vaccine-specific clones in convalescent patients, 304 of 307, or nearly all, reacted only to SARS-CoV-2 spike and did not cross-react with common cold coronaviruses. An increase in the median number of SARS-CoV-2-reactive clonotypes from approximately 20 after infection to about 39 after vaccination was observed, but the change was not found to be significant.

The chain employs TRBV19 and TRBJ1-5; 8 of the junction bases match TRBD1. This sequence was found in a human donor in good health. The sequencing sample was made of CD4+ T cells from blood, cultured in vitro. The CDR3 reads as follows: CASSMSGQGRKLRGQPQHF. In nucleotides, the sequence is TGTGCCAGTAGTATGAGTGGACAGGGACGGAAGCTACGAGGTCAGCCCCAGCATTTT.